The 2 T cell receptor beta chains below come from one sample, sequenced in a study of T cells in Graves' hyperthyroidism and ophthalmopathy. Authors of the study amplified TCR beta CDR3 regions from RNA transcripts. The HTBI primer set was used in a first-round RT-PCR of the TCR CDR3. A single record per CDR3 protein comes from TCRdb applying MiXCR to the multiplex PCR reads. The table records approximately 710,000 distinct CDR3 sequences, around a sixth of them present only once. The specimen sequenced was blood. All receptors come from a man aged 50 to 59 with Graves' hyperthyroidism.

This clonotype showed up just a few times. The CDR3 DNA is TGCAGTGCTCACCGTCTAGCGGGAGGTCCAGATACGCAGTATTTT. Residues: CSAHRLAGGPDTQYF. V is TRBV20-1 and J is TRBJ2-3; the match to TRBD2 covers 11 bases. The germline V gene has CDR1 DFQATT and CDR2 SNEGSKA (reference sequence). V shed 5 bases, J shed 4 bases, and the junction held 8 bases outside the gene matches. The length of the CDR3 is 15 residues.

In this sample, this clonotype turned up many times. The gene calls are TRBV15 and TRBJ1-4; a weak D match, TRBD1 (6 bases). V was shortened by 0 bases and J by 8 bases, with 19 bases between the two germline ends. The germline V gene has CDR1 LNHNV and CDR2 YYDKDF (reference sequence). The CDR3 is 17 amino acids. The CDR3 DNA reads TGTGCCACCAGCAGAGACCCCGCTGGGGGGGCGAGGGAAAAACTGTTTTTT. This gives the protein CATSRDPAGGAREKLFF.